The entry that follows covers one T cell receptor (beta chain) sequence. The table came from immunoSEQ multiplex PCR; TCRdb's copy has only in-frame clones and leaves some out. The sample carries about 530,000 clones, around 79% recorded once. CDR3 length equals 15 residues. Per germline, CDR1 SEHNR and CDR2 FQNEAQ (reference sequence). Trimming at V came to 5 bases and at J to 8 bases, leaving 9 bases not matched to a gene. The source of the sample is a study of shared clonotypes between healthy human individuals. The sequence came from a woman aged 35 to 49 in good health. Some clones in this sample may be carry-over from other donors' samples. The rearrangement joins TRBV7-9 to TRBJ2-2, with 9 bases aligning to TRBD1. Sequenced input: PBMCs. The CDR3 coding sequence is TGTGCCAGCAGCCGGGGGACAGGGTATCTTGGGGAGCTGTTTTTT. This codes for CASSRGTGYLGELFF.